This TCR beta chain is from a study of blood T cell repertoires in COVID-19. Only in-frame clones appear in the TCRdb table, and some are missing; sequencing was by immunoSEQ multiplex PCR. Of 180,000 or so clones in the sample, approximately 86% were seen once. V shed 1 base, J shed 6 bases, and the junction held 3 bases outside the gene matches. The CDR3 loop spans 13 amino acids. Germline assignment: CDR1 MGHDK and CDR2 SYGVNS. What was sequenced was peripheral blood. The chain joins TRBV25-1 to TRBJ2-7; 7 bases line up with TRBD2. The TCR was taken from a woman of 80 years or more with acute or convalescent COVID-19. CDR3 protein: CASSELGRGEQYF. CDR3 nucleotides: TGTGCCAGCAGTGAATTGGGGAGGGGCGAGCAGTACTTC.